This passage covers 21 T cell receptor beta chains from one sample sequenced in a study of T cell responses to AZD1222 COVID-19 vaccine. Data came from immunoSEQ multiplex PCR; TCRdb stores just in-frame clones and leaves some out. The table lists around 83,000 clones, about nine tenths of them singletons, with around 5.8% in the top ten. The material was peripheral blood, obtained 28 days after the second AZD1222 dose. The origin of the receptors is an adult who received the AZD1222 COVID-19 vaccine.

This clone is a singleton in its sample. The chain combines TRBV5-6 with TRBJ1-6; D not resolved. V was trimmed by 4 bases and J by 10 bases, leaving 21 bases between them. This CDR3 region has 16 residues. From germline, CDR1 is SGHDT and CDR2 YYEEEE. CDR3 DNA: TGTGCCAGCAGCCAGCAAAACGGGATGCAGGAATCACCCCTCCACTTT. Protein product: CASSQQNGMQESPLHF.

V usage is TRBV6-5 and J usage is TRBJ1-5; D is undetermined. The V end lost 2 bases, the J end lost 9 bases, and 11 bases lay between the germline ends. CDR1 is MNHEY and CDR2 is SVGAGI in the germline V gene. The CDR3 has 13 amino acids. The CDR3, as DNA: TGTGCCAGCAGTTACGGCGGCGAGGGGCCCCAGCATTTT. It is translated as CASSYGGEGPQHF.

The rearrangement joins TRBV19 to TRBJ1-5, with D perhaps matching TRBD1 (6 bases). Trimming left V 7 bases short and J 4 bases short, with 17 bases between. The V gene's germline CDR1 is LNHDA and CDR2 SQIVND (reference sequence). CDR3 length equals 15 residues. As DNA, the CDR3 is TGTGCCAGTATTCCTGGGGGCAGGGCAAATCAGCCCCAGCATTTT. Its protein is CASIPGGRANQPQHF.

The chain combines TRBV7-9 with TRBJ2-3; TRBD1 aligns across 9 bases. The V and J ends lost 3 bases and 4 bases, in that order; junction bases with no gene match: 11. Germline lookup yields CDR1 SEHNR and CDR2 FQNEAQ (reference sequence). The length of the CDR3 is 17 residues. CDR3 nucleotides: TGTGCCAGCAGCTTCCGGGACAGGGTCATGGTACCAGATACGCAGTATTTT. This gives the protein CASSFRDRVMVPDTQYF.

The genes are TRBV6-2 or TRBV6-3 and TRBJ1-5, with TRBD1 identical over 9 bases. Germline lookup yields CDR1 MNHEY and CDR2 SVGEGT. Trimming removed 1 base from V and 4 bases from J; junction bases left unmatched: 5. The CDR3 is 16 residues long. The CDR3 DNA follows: TGTGCCAGCAGTTACTTGACAGGGGGGACTAATCAGCCCCAGCATTTT. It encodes CASSYLTGGTNQPQHF.

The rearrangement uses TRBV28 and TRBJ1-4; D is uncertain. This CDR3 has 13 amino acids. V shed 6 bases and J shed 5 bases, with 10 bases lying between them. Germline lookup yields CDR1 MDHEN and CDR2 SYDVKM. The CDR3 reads CASRPVRNEKLFF. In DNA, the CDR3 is TGTGCCAGCAGACCGGTTCGAAATGAAAAACTGTTTTTT.

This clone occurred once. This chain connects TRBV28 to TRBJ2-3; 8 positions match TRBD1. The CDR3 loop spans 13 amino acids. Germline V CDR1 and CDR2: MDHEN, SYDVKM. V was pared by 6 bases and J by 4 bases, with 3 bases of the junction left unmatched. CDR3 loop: CASRPQGADTQYF. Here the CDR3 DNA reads TGTGCCAGCAGGCCACAGGGGGCAGATACGCAGTATTTT.

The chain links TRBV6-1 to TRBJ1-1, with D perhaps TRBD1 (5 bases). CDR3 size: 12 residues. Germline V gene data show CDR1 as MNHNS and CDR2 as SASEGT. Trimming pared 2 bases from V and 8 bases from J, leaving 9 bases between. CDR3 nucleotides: TGTGCCAGCAGTGAACGAAGGGGAGAAGCTTTCTTT. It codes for CASSERRGEAFF.

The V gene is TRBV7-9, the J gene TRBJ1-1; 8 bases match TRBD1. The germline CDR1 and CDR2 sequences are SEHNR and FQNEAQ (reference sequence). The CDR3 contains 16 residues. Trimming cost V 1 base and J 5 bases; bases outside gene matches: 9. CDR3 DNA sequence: TGTGCCAGCAGCTTAGAGGCAGGGGGCTTTCCGACTGAAGCTTTCTTT. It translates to CASSLEAGGFPTEAFF.

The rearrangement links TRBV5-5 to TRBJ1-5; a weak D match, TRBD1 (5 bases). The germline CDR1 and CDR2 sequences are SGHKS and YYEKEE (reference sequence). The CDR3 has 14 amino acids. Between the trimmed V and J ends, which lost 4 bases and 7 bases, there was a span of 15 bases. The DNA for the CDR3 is TGTGCCAGCAGCCTGGGAGGGACCGGGCAGCCCCAGCATTTT. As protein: CASSLGGTGQPQHF.

The CDR3, as DNA: TGTGCCAGTAGGACAGGGCCCCTTGGGTCTACCCTCCACTTT. Translating it yields CASRTGPLGSTLHF. This chain links TRBV19 with TRBJ1-6, with 7 bases that match TRBD1. The CDR3 loop spans 14 amino acids. With 6 bases clipped from V and 14 bases from J, the junction kept 13 bases outside the gene matches. Germline lookup yields CDR1 LNHDA and CDR2 SQIVND (reference sequence). Full variable domain (remainder filled in from reference TRBV19 and TRBJ1-6): DGGITQSPKYLFRKEGQNVTLSCEQNLNHDAMYWYRQDPGQGLRLIYYSQIVNDFQKGDIAEGYSVSREKKESFPLTVTSAQKNPTAFYLCASRTGPLGSTLHFGNGTRLTVT.

The CDR3 nucleotides read TGTGCCAGCAGTGAATATCGGGGGCAAAGAATATATTTT. Its protein product is CASSEYRGQRIYF. The J gene is TRBJ1-3, the V gene TRBV6-1, with a tentative D call TRBD1 (6 bases). V shed 2 bases and J shed 13 bases, with 15 bases lying between them. The CDR3 is 13 residues long. The V gene's germline CDR1 is MNHNS and CDR2 SASEGT.

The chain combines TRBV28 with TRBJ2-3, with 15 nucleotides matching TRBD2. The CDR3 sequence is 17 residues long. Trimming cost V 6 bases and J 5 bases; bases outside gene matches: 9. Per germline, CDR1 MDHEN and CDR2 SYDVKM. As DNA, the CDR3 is TGTGCCAGCAGAGGACTAGCGGGGGGGCAGTGGGAAGATACGCAGTATTTT. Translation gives CASRGLAGGQWEDTQYF.

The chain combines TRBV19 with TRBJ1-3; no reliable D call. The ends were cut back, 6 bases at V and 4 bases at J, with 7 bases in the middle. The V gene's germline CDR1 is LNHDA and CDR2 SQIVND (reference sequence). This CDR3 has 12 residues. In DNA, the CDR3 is TGTGCCAGTAGAACGTCCGGAAACACCATATATTTT. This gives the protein CASRTSGNTIYF.

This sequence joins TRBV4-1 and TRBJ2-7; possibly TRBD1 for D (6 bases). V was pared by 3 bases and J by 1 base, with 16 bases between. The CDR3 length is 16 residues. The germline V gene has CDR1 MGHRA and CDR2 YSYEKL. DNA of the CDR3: TGCGCCAGCAGCCAGGTCGGGGACACTCGTTCCTACGAGCAGTACTTC. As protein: CASSQVGDTRSYEQYF.

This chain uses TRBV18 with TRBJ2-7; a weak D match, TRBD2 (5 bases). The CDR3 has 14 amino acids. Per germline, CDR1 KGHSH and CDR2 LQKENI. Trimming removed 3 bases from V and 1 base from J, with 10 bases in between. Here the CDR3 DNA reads TGTGCCAGCTCACCCCCAACGGGGTCCTACGAGCAGTACTTC. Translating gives CASSPPTGSYEQYF.

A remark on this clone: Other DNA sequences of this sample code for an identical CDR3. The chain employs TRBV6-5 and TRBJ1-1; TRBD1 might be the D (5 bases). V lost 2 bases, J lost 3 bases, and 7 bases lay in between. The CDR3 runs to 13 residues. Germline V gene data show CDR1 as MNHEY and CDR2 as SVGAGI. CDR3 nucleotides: TGTGCCAGCAGTTACGGCAGGGACACTGAAGCTTTCTTT. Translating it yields CASSYGRDTEAFF.

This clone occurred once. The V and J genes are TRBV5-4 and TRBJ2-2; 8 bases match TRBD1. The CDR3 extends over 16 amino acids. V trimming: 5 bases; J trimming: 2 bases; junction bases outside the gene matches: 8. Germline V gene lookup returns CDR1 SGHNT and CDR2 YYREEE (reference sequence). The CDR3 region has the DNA TGTGCCAGCAGACAAAGGACAGGGCTTAACACCGGGGAGCTGTTTTTT. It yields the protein CASRQRTGLNTGELFF.

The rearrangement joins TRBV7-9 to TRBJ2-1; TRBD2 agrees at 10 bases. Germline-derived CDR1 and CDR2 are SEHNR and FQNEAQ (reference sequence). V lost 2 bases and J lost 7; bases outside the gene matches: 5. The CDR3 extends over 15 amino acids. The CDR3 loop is CASSLLLAGSNEQFF. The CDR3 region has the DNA TGTGCCAGCAGCTTACTACTAGCGGGGTCTAATGAGCAGTTCTTC.

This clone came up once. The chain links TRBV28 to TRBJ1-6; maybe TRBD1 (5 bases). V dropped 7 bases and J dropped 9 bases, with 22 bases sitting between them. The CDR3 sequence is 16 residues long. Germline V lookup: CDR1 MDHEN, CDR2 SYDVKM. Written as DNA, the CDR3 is TGTGCCAGCAACCCCCTCATTGGGGAGAGGGGTTCACCCCTCCACTTT. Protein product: CASNPLIGERGSPLHF.

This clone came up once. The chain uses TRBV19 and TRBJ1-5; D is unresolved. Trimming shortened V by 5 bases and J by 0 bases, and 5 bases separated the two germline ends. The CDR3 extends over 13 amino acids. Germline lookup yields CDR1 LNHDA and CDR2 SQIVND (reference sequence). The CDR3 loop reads CASSFPSNQPQHF. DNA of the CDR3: TGTGCCAGTAGTTTCCCTAGCAATCAGCCCCAGCATTTT.